This T cell receptor (beta chain) originates from a study of blood T cell repertoires in COVID-19. In the study overall: There were acute and convalescent COVID-19 samples, and they came from the United States, Italy and Spain.

TCRdb's copy holds only in-frame clones and misses some; the assay was immunoSEQ multiplex PCR. Altogether 200,000 to 250,000 clones are present, 85% to 90% being singletons, with the ten largest covering roughly 4.2%. This clone was seen a few times. Germline CDR1 and CDR2: LNHNV and YYDKDF (reference sequence). The CDR3 length is 14 residues. The V and J ends lost 3 bases and 7 bases respectively, with 14 bases between them. This rearrangement joins TRBV15 to TRBJ2-3; weak D call: TRBD2 (7 bases). The sample comprised peripheral blood. The clonotype was recovered from a man aged 45-65 years with acute or convalescent COVID-19. CDR3 sequence reads: CATSRGGAEYTQYF. CDR3 DNA: TGTGCCACCAGCAGGGGGGGGGCCGAATATACGCAGTATTTT.